The clone carrying this TCR beta chain occurred a few times. Its matching antigen is unknown. The data originate from a study of blood T cells in healthy people across ages. Study-wide points: Any conclusive comparison of naive versus antigen-experienced cells was prevented by using unsorted PBMCs.

V gave up 4 bases and J gave up 2 bases, with 9 bases separating them. CDR3 length: 13 amino acids. Germline CDR1 and CDR2: MGHDK and SYGVNS. A second PCR, run for about 7 to 11 cycles, used a sample-barcoded 5' primer plus a J-beta primer mix. Using its own MiXCR run on the 5' RACE reads, TCRdb lists one record per CDR3 protein. Found here are about 940,000 distinct CDR3 sequences, around 46% of them singletons; the top ten hold 13%. The specimen sequenced was blood. This TCR was recovered from a man younger than 40 in good health. The chain joins TRBV25-1 to TRBJ2-7, with D unresolved. Here the CDR3 reads CASSAGPPYEQYF. CDR3 sequence (DNA): TGTGCCAGCAGTGCGGGCCCGCCCTACGAGCAGTACTTC.